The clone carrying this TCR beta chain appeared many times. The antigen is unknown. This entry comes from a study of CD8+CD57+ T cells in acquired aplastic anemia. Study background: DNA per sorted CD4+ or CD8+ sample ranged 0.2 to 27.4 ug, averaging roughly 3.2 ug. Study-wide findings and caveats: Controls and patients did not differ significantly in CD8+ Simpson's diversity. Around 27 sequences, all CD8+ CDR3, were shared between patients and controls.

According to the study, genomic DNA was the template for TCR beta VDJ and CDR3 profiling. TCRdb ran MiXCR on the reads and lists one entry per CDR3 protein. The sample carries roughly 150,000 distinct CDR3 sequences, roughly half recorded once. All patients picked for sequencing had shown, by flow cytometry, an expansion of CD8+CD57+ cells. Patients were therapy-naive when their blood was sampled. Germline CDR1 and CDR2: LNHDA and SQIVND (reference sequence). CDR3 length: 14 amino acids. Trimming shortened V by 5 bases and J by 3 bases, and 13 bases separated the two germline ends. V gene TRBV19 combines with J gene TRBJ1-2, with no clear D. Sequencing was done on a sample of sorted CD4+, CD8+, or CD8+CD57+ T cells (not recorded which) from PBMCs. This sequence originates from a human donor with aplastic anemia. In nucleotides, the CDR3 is TGTGCCAGTAGTCGGCCCAGCGCTCACTATGGCTACACCTTC. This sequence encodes CASSRPSAHYGYTF.